This TCR delta chain was identified during a study of fetal and pediatric gammadelta thymocytes (dated by TCRdb to between 2022 and 2023). As for the study more broadly: The bulk gammadelta thymocyte repertoires combined previously published and newly generated, unpublished data and were used to strengthen a single-cell study of gammadelta thymocyte development. In total, the bulk gammadelta thymocyte repertoire set covered about ten subjects, made up of 7 pediatric thymus donors and 3 fetal thymus donors. Bulk gammadelta thymocyte repertoires combined previously published data (refs 27,28) with unpublished data. To increase subject numbers and strengthen the CDR3 publicity analysis, bulk TCR repertoire data were added. What the authors observed across the whole study: Compared with post-natal repertoires, fetal gammadelta thymocyte repertoires were previously reported to be enriched for TRDV2, TRGV8 and TRGV9 usage, low N additions and public CDR3s.

TCRdb names Illumina MiSeq as the instrument used. Per the source publication's procedure: To analyze publicity, the Vgamma9Vdelta2 and nonVgamma9Vdelta2 bulk CDR3 files from each subject were merged so that every subject had one combined repertoire. CDR3 publicity was given a score from 0 to 19 by checking each amino acid sequence across 9 single-cell datasets and around eleven bulk repertoires with base R and dplyr. For TCRdb, the public reads were processed anew by CATT, and duplicate DNA sequences were folded into one row. These V and J calls are TCRdb output, not the study's own analysis. Within this sample are thousands of delta-chain clones, with approximately 26% of them counted one time only. Roughly 4.7% of the sample lies in the top ten. CDR1 and CDR2 are drawn from the germline V gene: TSWWSYY, QGS. V loses 3 bases, J loses 0 bases, and the germline ends lie 23 bases apart. Including cysteine and phenylalanine, the CDR3 has 19 amino acids. Here the CDR3 DNA is all that survives: 57 bases in frame from base 1.

Thymocytes were stained with Zombie NIR viability dye and antibodies against CD3 (UCHT1), TCRgammadelta (11F2), TCRVgamma9 (IMMU360) and TCRVdelta2 (IMMU389). Bulk TRD and TRG CDR3 repertoires were produced separately from sorted Vgamma9Vdelta2 and nonVgamma9Vdelta2 gammadelta thymocytes taken from human fetal and pediatric thymuses. Pediatric thymus tissue was obtained in Belgium from children undergoing cardiac surgery. The ages of the pediatric thymus donors in the study ranged between 1 and 11 years. Thymic cell suspensions were made from fetal and post-natal thymuses as previously described. NonVgamma9Vdelta2 thymocytes were sorted as CD3+ gammadeltaTCR+ cells that did not have the Vgamma9+Vdelta2+ phenotype. A FACS Aria III cell sorter (BD Biosciences) was used to carry out the cell sorting. This clone was counted only a few times. What this receptor recognizes is not known. No base quality values were provided; no much bigger clone lies one nucleotide off.

Sample: non-Vgamma9Vdelta2 gamma-delta T cells from the thymus. What this sample's cell subset or site label stands for: CD3+gammadeltaTCR+ thymocytes not co-expressing Vgamma9 and Vdelta2. The V gene is TRDV1 and the J gene is TRDJ1, with an unclear D gene assignment. This clonotype was obtained from a child who underwent cardiac surgery and was recorded as healthy. The nucleotide sequence reads as follows: TGTGCTCTTGGGGATCATTCCCCCCAAGTACTGAGCCACACCGATAAACTCATCTTT. This gives the protein CALGDHSPQVLSHTDKLIF.